This record concerns one T cell receptor (beta chain) sequence. This clone's antigen is unknown. No base quality information exists; no much larger clone differs at one position. The entire amount of isolated RNA was reverse transcribed using the High Capacity cDNA Reverse Transcription Kit, so the sequenced TCRB transcripts were expressed ones. Naive, central memory and regulatory T cell samples underwent deep immunoSEQ sequencing, averaging around 3.7 million total reads per sample. Sorted cells were lysed in RLT buffer, and RNA was extracted using DNase-treated RNeasy Micro or Mini kits according to cell number. Each cell subset was processed on its own to prevent cross-contamination, while patient and healthy donor samples were processed together. Using the immunoSEQ multiplex PCR, TCRB sequences were amplified from cDNA into 87-bp fragments spanning the CDR3 region. Amplicons were sequenced on the Illumina HiSeq platform. On the authors' methods: PCR bias was computationally corrected using synthetic template baselines, reads within Hamming distance 2 were collapsed, and singletons that could not be merged were discarded. By aligning reads against IMGT, V, D and J genes, CDR3 length, and insertions or deletions at six rearrangement sites were assigned. Within each subset, clonotype counts were normalized to sorted cell number, after which true diversity and Gini coefficients were computed with the tcR R package. Repertoire sharing was quantified using the overlap coefficient calculated on TCRB nucleotide sequences. As a proxy for the pre-selection repertoire, out-of-frame TCRB sequences from naive cells were analyzed. What TCRdb holds here is the immuneACCESS table cut down to in-frame rearrangements. Part of the clones is not present; checked against another copy, under half of the missing clones reflect an unresolved V gene, and the others are unexplained. The V and J calls and clone size come from that table; D and trimming were worked out from the DNA. Within this sample are around 330,000 clones, with 11% of them counted one time only. The ten largest clones capture 0.015% of the sample.

This entry is derived from a study of beta chain features in type 1 diabetes (dated by TCRdb to the late 2010s). For context, the study as a whole: Patients and healthy donors did not differ in mean age, gender distribution, total cell number or subset yield. A total of around 110,000,000 sorted cells were examined across all samples, and RNA yield correlated strongly with the number of cells per subset. In the study, TCRB repertoires of sorted circulating CD4+ T cell subsets from recently diagnosed type 1 diabetes patients were compared with those of matched healthy donors. Regulatory and stem cell-like memory subsets were isolated from only 8 patients and 8 healthy donors, whereas naive and central memory subsets came from all 28 donors.

The junction shows trimming of 0 bases on V and 9 bases on J, and the gene matches do not reach 9 bases of it. In the germline V gene (reference sequence), CDR1 corresponds to LNHNV and CDR2 to YYDKDF. From the cysteine up to the phenylalanine, the CDR3 has a length of 16 residues. The read is trimmed to its CDR3 DNA, 48 bases read in frame from base 1. A single peripheral blood draw of around 120 mL on average was collected from each donor into heparinised tubes. Using a panel that included CD45RO, CCR7, CD25, CD127, CD95 and CD27, naive, central memory, regulatory and stem cell-like memory CD4+ T cells were sorted on a BD FACSAria II. All sorted populations exceeded 95% purity. PBMCs were isolated right away by Lymphoprep density gradient centrifugation and were stained directly, without culture. So that batch effects would be minimized, each experiment stained and sorted samples in pairs, pairing one healthy donor with one patient.

The research as a whole found: Naive, central memory and regulatory TCRB repertoires appeared to be more similar among patients than among healthy donors. Shorter templates might have been favored by PCR, but patient and control samples were amplified and corrected together, so both groups would have been affected equally by any skew. Because small numbers of individuals were included in the HLA sub-analyses, any influence of HLA type on TCRB rearrangement was left unresolved. Sequencing cDNA rather than genomic DNA could over-represent highly expressing activated cells, although activation and CD3 levels did not differ between groups. At VDJ recombination sites, type 1 diabetes patients had fewer insertions and more deleted nucleotides, which implies abnormalities in thymic rearrangement. Type 1 diabetes patients showed a moderate but significant shortening of TCRB CDR3 length in all four CD4+ subsets.

The material sequenced was naive CD4+ T cells from blood. Interpreted using the paper, the cell subset or site label stands for: true naive CD4+ T cells. This clonotype was sampled from a young woman in good health. The chain is assembled from TRBV15 and TRBJ2-1; 9 bases in between match TRBD1. The DNA is as follows: TGTGCCACCAGCAGAGACACAGGGGGCACGTTCAGTGAGCAGTTCTTC. It specifies CATSRDTGGTFSEQFF.